The clone carrying this TCR beta chain has more than one count but fewer than ten. Germline CDR1 and CDR2: ENHRY and SYGVKD. The ends were cut back, 10 bases at V and 3 bases at J, with 10 bases in the middle. This CDR3 region has 11 residues. This record comes from a study of blood T cell repertoires in COVID-19. Measured with immunoSEQ multiplex PCR; TCRdb has only the in-frame clones, and not every one. The sample includes 90,000 to 120,000 clones, approximately 62% of them seen just once. The sequence came from a man older than 75 with acute or convalescent COVID-19. The sample was peripheral blood. V gene TRBV10-3 combines with J gene TRBJ2-7, with TRBD1 as a possible D gene (5 bases). The CDR3 sequence: CATQTVYEQYF. The CDR3 DNA sequence: TGTGCCACCCAGACAGTCTACGAGCAGTACTTC.